The rows below give T cell receptor beta chains drawn from one sample of a study of Ad26.COV2.S vaccination and SARS-CoV-2 variants. TCRdb's table, derived via immunoSEQ multiplex PCR, lists solely in-frame clones and lacks some. The table includes approximately 350,000 clones, around 86% detected once. This specimen consisted of peripheral blood, obtained in a trial of Ad26.COV2.S vaccine versus placebo. The origin of the receptors is a person aged 18-65 years who received the Ad26.COV2.S COVID-19 vaccine or a placebo. The CDR3 runs from the conserved cysteine through the conserved F or W. D genes are given only for firm matches. Not all rows give a size; the values are once, few, many and, for expanded clones, a class.

j_call clone_size v_call d_call cdr3_aa cdr3_nt
TRBJ2-7 - TRBV11-2 - CASSLERGAIPYEQYF TGTGCCAGCAGCTTAGAACGGGGGGCGATCCCCTACGAGCAGTACTTC
TRBJ1-3 - TRBV13 TRBD1 CASSLTGGTGNTIYF TGTGCCAGCAGCTTAACAGGGGGCACTGGAAACACCATATATTTT
TRBJ2-7 - TRBV27 TRBD1 CASSLYDRGIYEQYF TGTGCCAGCAGTTTATACGACAGGGGTATCTACGAGCAGTACTTC
TRBJ1-4 - TRBV14 TRBD1 CASSRTGGSEKLFF TGTGCCAGCAGCCGGACAGGGGGCAGTGAAAAACTGTTTTTT
TRBJ2-2 - TRBV5-1 - CASKPPSSGSNTGELFF TGCGCCAGCAAACCCCCGAGCAGCGGGTCGAACACCGGGGAGCTGTTTTTT
TRBJ2-7 - TRBV27 TRBD1 CASSKDRLSYEQYF TGTGCCAGCAGTAAGGACAGGCTCTCCTACGAGCAGTACTTC
TRBJ2-7 - TRBV5-4 TRBD2 CASSDGTSGPYEQYF TGTGCCAGCAGCGACGGGACTAGCGGACCCTACGAGCAGTACTTC
TRBJ1-1 once TRBV6-5 - CASSFQRFTEAFF TGTGCCAGCAGTTTTCAGAGGTTCACTGAAGCTTTCTTT
TRBJ2-3 - TRBV3-1/TRBV3-2 - CASSQVSTLGTDTQYF TGTGCCAGCAGCCAAGTGTCTACCCTTGGCACAGATACGCAGTATTTT
TRBJ2-3 - TRBV4-2 TRBD1 CASSQWGQGGGDTQYF TGTGCCAGCAGCCAGTGGGGACAGGGAGGTGGAGATACGCAGTATTTT
TRBJ1-4 - TRBV4-1 TRBD1 CASGQGTFFTNEKLFF TGCGCCAGCGGACAGGGGACGTTTTTTACTAATGAAAAACTGTTTTTT
TRBJ1-1 - TRBV5-4 - CASSSGKGTEAFF TGTGCCAGCAGCTCAGGGAAGGGCACTGAAGCTTTCTTT
TRBJ1-1 - TRBV11-1 - CASSLSLNTEAFF TGTGCCAGCAGCTTATCCCTGAACACTGAAGCTTTCTTT
TRBJ2-7 - TRBV5-5 - CASSLFSSYEQYF TGTGCCAGCAGCTTGTTCAGTTCCTACGAGCAGTACTTC
TRBJ1-1 once TRBV6-5 - CASNFWGTEAFF TGTGCCAGCAATTTTTGGGGCACTGAAGCTTTCTTT
TRBJ2-5 once TRBV7-9 TRBD1 CASSWDRGEQETQYF TGTGCCAGCAGCTGGGACAGGGGGGAGCAAGAGACCCAGTACTTC
TRBJ1-4 - TRBV12-3/TRBV12-4 - CASSLKEKLFF TGTGCCAGCAGTTTGAAAGAAAAACTGTTTTTT
TRBJ1-4 - TRBV7-2 - CASSRGGINEKLFF TGTGCCAGCAGCCGGGGGGGAATAAATGAAAAACTGTTTTTT
TRBJ1-2 - TRBV20-1 - CSASEGGASYGYTF TGCAGTGCTAGTGAGGGGGGGGCAAGCTATGGCTACACCTTC
TRBJ2-7 - TRBV5-1 - CASSLEGYYEQYF TGCGCCAGCAGCTTGGAGGGGTACTACGAGCAGTACTTC
TRBJ2-7 - TRBV7-8 TRBD1 CASSLEYRGHEQYF TGTGCCAGCAGCTTAGAGTACAGGGGCCACGAGCAGTACTTC
TRBJ2-7 - TRBV2 - CASLYGGAHEQYF TGTGCCAGCCTTTATGGGGGGGCCCACGAGCAGTACTTC
TRBJ2-4 - TRBV20-1 - CSASTEAKNIQYF TGCAGTGCTAGTACGGAAGCCAAAAACATTCAGTACTTC
TRBJ1-1 - TRBV11-2 TRBD1 CASSPTGRGTEAFF TGTGCCAGCAGCCCGACAGGGAGGGGCACTGAAGCTTTCTTT
TRBJ1-2 once TRBV19 - CASSSTGTTHGYTF TGTGCCAGTAGTTCAACGGGGACAACTCATGGCTACACCTTC
TRBJ1-3 - TRBV4-1 - CASSRGDSGNTIYF TGCGCCAGCAGCCGGGGGGACTCTGGAAACACCATATATTTT
TRBJ1-2 few TRBV9 - CASSVEQNYGYTF TGTGCCAGCAGCGTAGAACAGAACTATGGCTACACCTTC
TRBJ2-3 - TRBV7-6 - CASSLRTQGTDTQYF TGTGCCAGCAGCTTACGGACTCAGGGCACAGATACGCAGTATTTT
TRBJ2-1 - TRBV12-5 - CASGRDVYNEQFF TGTGCTAGTGGGAGGGACGTCTACAATGAGCAGTTCTTC
TRBJ2-2 - TRBV5-1 TRBD1 CASSLRGGPNTGELFF TGCGCCAGCAGCTTGAGAGGGGGCCCGAACACCGGGGAGCTGTTTTTT
TRBJ1-4 many TRBV7-9 - CASSFKTATDEKLFF TGTGCCAGCAGCTTTAAGACAGCAACAGATGAAAAACTGTTTTTT
TRBJ1-2 - TRBV9 - CASSVGPQTKPYGYTF TGTGCCAGCAGCGTAGGACCTCAGACAAAGCCCTATGGCTACACCTTC
TRBJ1-2 - TRBV19 - CASSDRIYGYTF TGTGCCAGTAGTGACAGGATCTATGGCTACACCTTC
TRBJ2-2 - TRBV5-4 TRBD1 CASSLLQGASTGELFF TGTGCCAGCAGCTTATTGCAGGGGGCATCCACCGGGGAGCTGTTTTTT
TRBJ2-5 - TRBV19 TRBD2 CASSMGGWRGKETQYF TGTGCCAGTAGTATGGGGGGTTGGCGGGGGAAAGAGACCCAGTACTTC
TRBJ1-6 - TRBV9 - CASSVVDGHSPLHF TGTGCCAGCAGCGTAGTGGACGGCCATTCACCCCTCCACTTT
TRBJ2-1 - TRBV5-1 TRBD2 CASSSRLAGDFSEQFF TGCGCCAGCAGCTCGAGACTAGCGGGGGATTTTAGTGAGCAGTTCTTC
TRBJ1-1 - TRBV18 TRBD1 CASSADRAGTEAFF TGTGCCAGCTCAGCAGACAGGGCTGGGACTGAAGCTTTCTTT
TRBJ2-3 once TRBV5-1 - CASSFRTGTSTDTQYF TGCGCCAGCAGCTTTAGAACCGGGACTAGCACAGATACGCAGTATTTT
TRBJ1-6 - TRBV7-9 - CASSLAPQGGSPLHF TGTGCCAGCAGCTTAGCGCCTCAGGGTGGCTCACCCCTCCACTTT
TRBJ1-5 - TRBV6-7 - CASSYLARPQHF TGTGCCAGCAGTTACTTGGCCAGGCCCCAGCATTTT
TRBJ2-2 - TRBV2 - CASSRGTSGTGELFF TGTGCCAGCAGTAGAGGGACTTCTGGCACCGGGGAGCTGTTTTTT
TRBJ2-5 - TRBV4-3 - CASSQEIRLWETQYF TGCGCCAGCAGCCAAGAGATACGTCTTTGGGAGACCCAGTACTTC
TRBJ1-5 - TRBV27 TRBD1 CASRRLTGVGEGMGQPQHF TGTGCCAGCAGACGCCTGACAGGGGTTGGCGAAGGTATGGGTCAGCCCCAGCATTTT
TRBJ1-2 - TRBV6-5 - CASSTRGGSHYGYTF TGTGCCAGCAGTACCAGAGGAGGGTCCCACTATGGCTACACCTTC
TRBJ1-2 - TRBV30 - CAWAIQDPYGYTF TGTGCCTGGGCCATTCAGGATCCCTATGGCTACACCTTC
TRBJ1-1 - TRBV7-9 - CASSSQARLEAFF TGTGCCAGCAGCTCACAGGCTAGGTTGGAAGCTTTCTTT
TRBJ1-2 - TRBV11-2 - CASSSRGLNNYGYTF TGTGCCAGCAGCTCCCGGGGGTTGAACAACTATGGCTACACCTTC
TRBJ1-1 - TRBV6-1 - CASSEEGRIIDTEAFF TGTGCCAGCAGTGAAGAGGGTAGGATAATCGACACTGAAGCTTTCTTT